These 4 T cell receptor beta chains originate from one sample sequenced in a study of CD8 T cells in ankylosing spondylitis. Whole-study results and caveats: Several highly homologous variants made up a TCR beta motif, and this motif appeared characteristic of ankylosing spondylitis blood.

For these receptors, no antigen is known. TCRdb re-derived calls from the 5' RACE reads in MiXCR, one entry per CDR3 protein. The data show roughly 670,000 distinct CDR3 sequences, with over 15% seen just once and around 19% held by the top ten. Sequencing was performed on blood, either unsorted or a sorted T cell fraction (not recorded which). The origin of the receptors is a male donor with ankylosing spondylitis.

The J gene is TRBJ2-1, the V gene TRBV5-5; D uncertain. Trimming pared 1 base from V and 7 bases from J, leaving 12 bases between. CDR3 length equals 14 residues. The V gene's germline CDR1 is SGHKS and CDR2 YYEKEE (reference sequence). CDR3 nucleotides: TGTGCCAGCAGCTTGAATCCCGTGGGGAATGAGCAGTTCTTC. Translating gives CASSLNPVGNEQFF.

This clonotype was counted between two and nine times. This chain uses TRBV7-2 with TRBJ2-2, with D tentatively TRBD1 (7 bases). Trimming took off 3 bases at V and 4 bases at J, with 12 bases between the two ends. Germline CDR1 and CDR2: SGHTA and FQGNSA. The CDR3 has 15 residues. The CDR3 sequence is CASSFNRGGTGELFF. DNA of the CDR3: TGTGCCAGCAGCTTTAACAGGGGAGGCACCGGGGAGCTGTTTTTT.

This clonotype occurred a few times. The chain employs TRBV7-6 and TRBJ2-3; possibly TRBD2 for D (5 bases). The CDR3 covers 17 residues. The V gene lost 3 bases and the J gene lost 0 bases, with 16 bases spanning the gap. Per germline, CDR1 SGHVS and CDR2 FNYEAQ. The CDR3 bases are TGTGCCAGCAGCTTCTCCGTCAGAGGGATTAGCACAGATACGCAGTATTTT. Its protein is CASSFSVRGISTDTQYF.

V gene TRBV5-1 combines with J gene TRBJ1-6; TRBD1 matches at 8 bases. CDR1 and CDR2 from the germline V gene are SGHRS and YFSETQ. J lost 8 bases, V lost 4 bases, and 8 bases had no gene match. CDR3 length: 15 amino acids. The CDR3 nucleotides are TGCGCCAGCAGCGATAGACAGGGGTTGGATTCACCCCTCCACTTT. Residues: CASSDRQGLDSPLHF. Full variable domain (rest looked up from reference TRBV5-1 and TRBJ1-6): KAGVTQTPRYLIKTRGQQVTLSCSPISGHRSVSWYQQTPGQGLQFLFEYFSETQRNKGNFPGRFSGRQFSNSRSEMNVSTLELGDSALYLCASSDRQGLDSPLHFGNGTRLTVT.